Below, 3 T cell receptor delta chains from the same sample are listed, as sequenced in a study of Vγ9Vδ2 T cells in congenital toxoplasmosis. A single-tube template-switch cDNA reaction was primed with TRGC- and TRDC-specific primers. The TRGC primer was designed to target TRGC1 and TRGC2 alike. TCRdb re-called the reads through CATT. The data hold about 940 delta-chain clones, with roughly a fifth observed a single time. The sequencing sample was made of gamma-delta T cells from blood. These receptors came from a child younger than 10 born to a mother with Toxoplasma gondii infection during pregnancy, either congenitally infected or uninfected (not recorded which).

By sample fraction, this clone is large (0.1 to 1%). The chain links TRDV2 to TRDJ3, with TRDD3 matching over 7 bases. The junction had 4 bases not matched to a gene; V was cut back by 0 bases and J by 0 bases. This CDR3 has 18 residues. CDR1 and CDR2 from the germline V gene are GEAIGNYY and EKD. The CDR3 DNA is TGTGCCTGTGACACCGTACTGGGGAGCTCCTGGGACACCCGACAGATGTTTTTC. It yields the protein CACDTVLGSSWDTRQMFF.

A remark on this clone: A far more abundant clone sits one base away, making this likely a read error. This chain links TRDV2 with TRDJ2; 10 nucleotides agree with TRDD3. The CDR3 runs to 15 residues. The junction had 2 bases not matched to a gene; V was cut back by 0 bases and J by 5 bases. Germline CDR1 GEAIGNYY, CDR2 EKD. The DNA for the CDR3 is TGTGCCTGTGACACCCCACTGGGGGATACAGCACAACTCTTCTTT. Its translation is CACDTPLGDTAQLFF.

This clone is large by share. The chain uses TRDV2 and TRDJ1; D possibly corresponds to TRDD3 (6 bases). The germline gives CDR1 GEAIGNYY, CDR2 EKD. There are 14 residues in the CDR3. Trimming left V 0 bases short and J 1 base short, with 8 bases between. The CDR3 sequence: CACDTVGITDKLIF. CDR3 nucleotide sequence: TGTGCCTGTGACACCGTGGGGATCACCGATAAACTCATCTTT.